These T cell receptor beta chains were read from a single sample in a study of blood T cell repertoires in COVID-19. The data were produced by immunoSEQ multiplex PCR, yet TCRdb's version contains in-frame clones alone and is incomplete. Here the sample spans roughly 230,000 clones, 65% to 85% being singletons. Sequenced sample: peripheral blood. These receptors all stem from a man between 35 and 55 years old with acute or convalescent COVID-19. Each CDR3 is given with its conserved first and last residue. The D gene is left open where the match is weak. The listing skips clone size in some rows; elsewhere it reads once, few, many or a size class.

D | size | J | V | length | DNA | CDR3
NA | NA | TRBJ1-1 | TRBV7-8 | 14 | TGTGCCAGCAGCTCGTATAGTAGGAACACTGAAGCTTTCTTT | CASSSYSRNTEAFF
NA | NA | TRBJ2-2 | TRBV7-9 | 15 | TGTGCCAGCAGCTTAGGGGACACTGTCACCGGGGAGCTGTTTTTT | CASSLGDTVTGELFF
TRBD1 | NA | TRBJ2-7 | TRBV5-1 | 13 | TGCGCCAGCAGCTTGGTACAGGGGGGCGAGCAGTACTTC | CASSLVQGGEQYF
NA | NA | TRBJ2-1 | TRBV9 | 15 | TGTGCCAGCAGCGTAGGGTTAGCGGAGTACAATGAGCAGTTCTTC | CASSVGLAEYNEQFF
NA | NA | TRBJ1-4 | TRBV29-1 | 13 | TGCAGCGTTGAAGATCGGCCTAACAGAAAACTGTTTTTT | CSVEDRPNRKLFF
NA | NA | TRBJ2-7 | TRBV6-5 | 12 | TGTGCTTCTCACGGGGGTTTCTACGAGCAGTACTTC | CASHGGFYEQYF
TRBD1 | once | TRBJ2-1 | TRBV10-3 | 16 | TGTGCCATCACCCCCGGACAGGGAGAATTTGGTAATGAGCAGTTCTTC | CAITPGQGEFGNEQFF
NA | NA | TRBJ2-6 | TRBV5-1 | 16 | TGCGCCAGCAGCTTGGGACAGAACTCTGGGGCCAACGTCCTGACTTTC | CASSLGQNSGANVLTF
NA | once | TRBJ1-5 | TRBV10-1 | 18 | TGCGCCAGCAGTGAGGATCATCGCCACCACTCTCTCAATCAGCCCCAGCATTTT | CASSEDHRHHSLNQPQHF
NA | NA | TRBJ2-4 | TRBV4-2 | 16 | TGTGCCAGCAGCCAAGCCCACGGAGTAGCCAAAAACATTCAGTACTTC | CASSQAHGVAKNIQYF
TRBD1 | NA | TRBJ1-5 | TRBV4-3 | 15 | TGCGCCAGCAGCCCGCGACAGGGGAGCAATCAGCCCCAGCATTTT | CASSPRQGSNQPQHF
NA | NA | TRBJ2-1 | TRBV7-2 | 12 | TGTGCCAGCAGCTTAGCGGAGTATGAGCAGTTCTTC | CASSLAEYEQFF
TRBD2 | once | TRBJ2-1 | TRBV29-1 | 16 | TGCAGCGTTGAGGGCGGGAGTGGGTCCTCCTACAATGAGCAGTTCTTC | CSVEGGSGSSYNEQFF
NA | NA | TRBJ2-7 | TRBV3-1/TRBV3-2 | 14 | TGTGCCAGCAGCCTTAGGGGGGGATACTACGAGCAGTACTTC | CASSLRGGYYEQYF
NA | NA | TRBJ1-3 | TRBV6-5 | 15 | TGTGCCAGCAGTTACTCGGGCAGAGCAGGAAACACCATATATTTT | CASSYSGRAGNTIYF
TRBD2 | NA | TRBJ2-7 | TRBV19 | 16 | TGTGCCAGTAGCAGAGGACTAGCGGGCCAGACCTACGAGCAGTACTTC | CASSRGLAGQTYEQYF
TRBD1 | NA | TRBJ2-1 | TRBV5-4 | 16 | TGTGCCAGCAGCTTTTGGAAGGGGACAGGGGCGAATGAGCAGTTCTTC | CASSFWKGTGANEQFF
TRBD2 | NA | TRBJ2-1 | TRBV5-1 | 14 | TGCGCCAGCAGCTTGGCTCTTAGCGGGAATGAGCAGTTCTTC | CASSLALSGNEQFF
TRBD2 | once | TRBJ2-1 | TRBV9 | 16 | TGTGCCAGCAGCGTAGCTGGGACTAGCGTTAGTAATGAGCAGTTCTTC | CASSVAGTSVSNEQFF
TRBD2 | NA | TRBJ2-3 | TRBV11-2 | 16 | TGTGCCAGCAGCCCGTGGACTAGCGGGTCTACAGATACGCAGTATTTT | CASSPWTSGSTDTQYF
TRBD1 | NA | TRBJ1-2 | TRBV6-5 | 15 | TGTGCCAGCACAAGGGACAGTCGGGGGAACTATGGCTACACCTTC | CASTRDSRGNYGYTF
TRBD2 | NA | TRBJ2-2 | TRBV27 | 16 | TGTGCCAGCAGTTCGTTTAGCGGGAGGGCCAACGGGGAGCTGTTTTTT | CASSSFSGRANGELFF
TRBD2 | NA | TRBJ2-1 | TRBV5-1 | 15 | TGCGCCAGCAGTAAGGAAGCGGGAGCCCACAATGAGCAGTTCTTC | CASSKEAGAHNEQFF
NA | once | TRBJ1-6 | TRBV6-1 | 15 | TGTGCCAGCAGTGAAGTGGTGCAGGGGAATTCACCCCTCCACTTT | CASSEVVQGNSPLHF
NA | NA | TRBJ2-5 | TRBV21-1 | 13 | TGTGCCAGCAGCAGGACTCCGGCGGAGACCCAGTACTTC | CASSRTPAETQYF
NA | once | TRBJ2-2 | TRBV9 | 20 | TGTGCCAGCAGCAGTTCCGGGACTGGGGGATGGAGTATAAACGCCGGGGAGCTGTTTTTT | CASSSSGTGGWSINAGELFF
NA | NA | TRBJ2-1 | TRBV6-4 | 14 | TGTGCCAGCAGTTTGACAGACGAGAACAATGAGCAGTTCTTC | CASSLTDENNEQFF
NA | NA | TRBJ1-1 | TRBV7-3 | 13 | TGTGCCAGCAGTCTCGACCGGGACTCCGAAGCTTTCTTT | CASSLDRDSEAFF
NA | NA | TRBJ1-2 | TRBV3-1/TRBV3-2 | 13 | TGTGCCAGCAGCCACAACAGGGTTGGTGGCTACACCTTC | CASSHNRVGGYTF
NA | NA | TRBJ2-1 | TRBV6-5 | 15 | TGTGCCAGCAGGATGGATGGGACTGCGGGGAATGAGCAGTTCTTC | CASRMDGTAGNEQFF
NA | NA | TRBJ2-7 | TRBV12-3/TRBV12-4 | 13 | TGTGCCAGCAGCCCAGGGGGCGGGAGAGAGCAGTACTTC | CASSPGGGREQYF
NA | NA | TRBJ2-1 | TRBV29-1 | 11 | TGCAGCGTTGATGGAGCTGCAGAGCAGTTCTTC | CSVDGAAEQFF
NA | NA | TRBJ1-2 | TRBV10-3 | 12 | TGTGCCATCAGTGAGACGACAGATGGCTACACCTTC | CAISETTDGYTF
TRBD1 | NA | TRBJ1-3 | TRBV30 | 13 | TGTGCCACACAGGGGGCCGGTGGAAACACCATATATTTT | CATQGAGGNTIYF
NA | NA | TRBJ1-1 | TRBV2 | 13 | TGTGCCAGCAGTGAACTAGAAAACACTGAAGCTTTCTTT | CASSELENTEAFF
TRBD2 | few | TRBJ2-5 | TRBV6-5 | 15 | TGTGCCAGCAGTTACTCGAGCGGGGGGGTAAGGACCCAGTACTTC | CASSYSSGGVRTQYF
NA | once | TRBJ2-2 | TRBV9 | 19 | TGTGCCAGCAGCGTAGCCCCTTTAGATGGGCCTTCGAACACCGGGGAGCTGTTTTTT | CASSVAPLDGPSNTGELFF
NA | NA | TRBJ2-7 | TRBV2 | 14 | TGTGCCAGCAGTGACGACAGGGAGGTAACCGAGCAGTACTTC | CASSDDREVTEQYF